Each of the 15 T cell receptor beta chains below was sequenced from the same sample in a study of Tregs in tolerant kidney transplant recipients. The protocol was immunoSEQ multiplex PCR, while the TCRdb copy is restricted to in-frame clones and leaves out a portion. The table lists around 66,000 clones, around 85% of them singletons. This sample comprised Tregs from blood, obtained before the transplant. These receptors all come from a human donor who received a combined kidney and bone marrow transplant.

V gene TRBV2 combines with J gene TRBJ2-3; 9 positions agree with TRBD2. This CDR3 spans 13 amino acids. Germline V gene lookup returns CDR1 SNHLY and CDR2 FYNNEI. J gave up 5 bases and V 6 bases, and 3 bases lay outside the gene matches. The CDR3 reads CASSQLAGDTQYF. The CDR3 DNA sequence: TGTGCCAGCAGCCAACTAGCGGGAGATACGCAGTATTTT.

The chain employs TRBV5-1 and TRBJ2-3; D unclear. Germline loops: CDR1 SGHRS, CDR2 YFSETQ. V dropped 5 bases and J dropped 2 bases, with 9 bases sitting between them. The CDR3 runs to 13 residues. In DNA form, the CDR3 reads TGCGCCAGCAGGGGAAGGGCCACAGATACGCAGTATTTT. It yields the protein CASRGRATDTQYF.

This clone was counted between two and nine times. The rearrangement joins TRBV6-5 to TRBJ2-1, with D possibly matching TRBD1 (5 bases). Trimming pared 6 bases from V and 9 bases from J, leaving 12 bases between. The CDR3 is 12 residues long. Germline V CDR1 and CDR2: MNHEY, SVGAGI. CDR3 amino acids: CASRGPRFEQFF. DNA for the CDR3: TGTGCCAGCAGGGGGCCTAGATTTGAGCAGTTCTTC.

The chain combines TRBV27 with TRBJ1-6; D is uncertain. This CDR3 is built from 13 residues. Trimming removed 10 bases from V and 1 base from J, with 8 bases in between. Germline V gives CDR1 MNHEY, CDR2 SMNVEV (reference sequence). CDR3 nucleotides: TGTGCCACCGGGTGGTCCTATAATTCACCCCTCCACTTT. Protein: CATGWSYNSPLHF.

The chain couples TRBV16 to TRBJ1-3; possibly TRBD1 for D (6 bases). The CDR3 covers 15 residues. Trimming stripped 4 bases from V and 0 bases from J, with 10 bases between. The germline V gene has CDR1 KGHSY and CDR2 FQNENV. CDR3 loop: CASSRQATSGNTIYF. CDR3 bases: TGTGCCAGCAGCCGACAGGCTACCTCTGGAAACACCATATATTTT.

The rearrangement links TRBV6-5 to TRBJ2-3; 9 bases agree with TRBD2. Trimming removed 6 bases from V and 2 bases from J; junction bases left unmatched: 6. Germline-derived CDR1 and CDR2 are MNHEY and SVGAGI. This CDR3 has 15 amino acids. The CDR3 nucleotides are TGTGCCAGCAGGCTGGGCGGGAGGGTCACAGATACGCAGTATTTT. This translates into CASRLGGRVTDTQYF.

This clone has only one observation. CDR3 loop: CASSYPPGQGDTIYF. The CDR3 region has the DNA TGTGCCAGCAGTTATCCCCCGGGACAGGGAGACACCATATATTTT. This chain joins TRBV6-6 and TRBJ1-3; TRBD1 agrees at 9 bases. Germline lookup yields CDR1 MNHNY and CDR2 SVGAGI (reference sequence). This CDR3 is 15 amino acids long. With V trimmed by 3 bases and J by 8 bases, 8 bases remained unmatched.

The chain joins TRBV4-3 to TRBJ2-3, with no clear D. The CDR3 has 14 amino acids. The V gene's germline CDR1 is LGHNA and CDR2 YSLEER. Trimming took off 0 bases at V and 3 bases at J, with 7 bases between the two ends. The CDR3 sequence is CASSQDSGTDTQYF. CDR3 nucleotide sequence: TGCGCCAGCAGCCAAGATAGTGGGACAGATACGCAGTATTTT.

The CDR3 region is CASGLVVGAGAYNEQFF. The CDR3 nucleotides read TGTGCTAGTGGTTTGGTCGTGGGAGCCGGGGCCTACAATGAGCAGTTCTTC. This rearrangement joins TRBV12-5 to TRBJ2-1, with D possibly TRBD2 on 5 matching bases. This CDR3 is built from 17 residues. Germline V lookup: CDR1 LGHNT, CDR2 FRNRAP. Deletions cut 0 bases from V and 2 bases from J, with 14 bases between.

The chain carries TRBV5-1 and TRBJ1-2; TRBD1 agrees at 7 bases. V lost 4 bases, J lost 4 bases, and 13 bases stayed unmatched. This CDR3 region has 16 residues. Germline V gene sequence: CDR1 SGHRS, CDR2 YFSETQ. This CDR3 reads CASSHSHGQELYGYTF. As DNA, the CDR3 is TGCGCCAGCAGCCATTCTCATGGACAGGAGCTCTATGGCTACACCTTC. The whole variable domain, filled in from reference TRBV5-1 and TRBJ1-2, reads KAGVTQTPRYLIKTRGQQVTLSCSPISGHRSVSWYQQTPGQGLQFLFEYFSETQRNKGNFPGRFSGRQFSNSRSEMNVSTLELGDSALYLCASSHSHGQELYGYTFGSGTRLTVV.

This sequence joins TRBV15 and TRBJ2-5, with unresolved D. Trimming stripped 2 bases from V and 1 base from J, with 14 bases between. CDR3 size: 16 residues. CDR1 LNHNV and CDR2 YYDKDF come from the germline V gene (reference sequence). CDR3 protein: CATSRQSRQPQETQYF. CDR3 in DNA: TGTGCCACCAGCAGACAATCAAGGCAGCCCCAAGAGACCCAGTACTTC.

The rearrangement uses TRBV30 and TRBJ2-5; TRBD1 might be the D (6 bases). Per germline, CDR1 GTSNPN and CDR2 SVGIG (reference sequence). Deletions cut 3 bases from V and 2 bases from J, with 19 bases between. The CDR3 runs 16 residues. The DNA for the CDR3 is TGTGCCTGGAGGAGACCACAGGGAAGGGGGCAAGAGACCCAGTACTTC. This gives the protein CAWRRPQGRGQETQYF.

The rearrangement links TRBV6-1 to TRBJ1-3, with no clear D. Germline CDR1 reads MNHNS; CDR2 reads SASEGT. The length of the CDR3 is 15 residues. V lost 3 bases and J lost 3, with 12 bases in between. The CDR3 DNA reads TGTGCCAGCAGTGAGGTTCGGTTGTTTGGAAACACCATATATTTT. It translates to CASSEVRLFGNTIYF.

V usage is TRBV30 and J usage is TRBJ2-1; D might be TRBD2 (5 bases). Germline CDR1 and CDR2: GTSNPN and SVGIG (reference sequence). The length of the CDR3 is 14 residues. The germline V and J ends were trimmed by 7 bases and 7 bases, with 20 bases remaining between them. CDR3 in amino acids: CASTRQRISNEQFF. CDR3 DNA: TGTGCCTCAACCCGGCAGCGGATCTCTAATGAGCAGTTCTTC.

The chain employs TRBV29-1 and TRBJ2-5; no firm D call. Trimming removed 4 bases from V and 3 bases from J, with 9 bases in between. The CDR3 runs 12 residues. Germline V gives CDR1 SQVTM, CDR2 ANQGSEA. The CDR3 nucleotides read TGCAGCGTTGTAGACGGAAAAGAGACCCAGTACTTC. It is translated as CSVVDGKETQYF.